The 15 T cell receptor beta chains below come from one sample, sequenced in a study of blood T cells in healthy people across ages. Using a J-beta primer mix together with a sample-barcoded 5' primer, a second PCR was run for about 7 to 12 cycles. TCRdb analysed the 5' RACE reads with MiXCR anew, one entry per CDR3 protein. There are roughly 800,000 distinct CDR3 sequences in the sample; roughly 50% occur only once, and approximately 23% lies in the top ten. The sample comprised blood. These receptor sequences come from a man aged 25 to 40 in good health.

This chain links TRBV20-1 with TRBJ1-5, with D perhaps TRBD1 (6 bases). V shed 7 bases and J shed 8 bases, with 15 bases lying between them. This CDR3 region has 12 residues. Germline V CDR1 and CDR2: DFQATT, SNEGSKA (reference sequence). The CDR3 reads CSVGGTGEPQHF. The CDR3 coding sequence is TGCAGTGTAGGGGGTACCGGGGAGCCCCAGCATTTT.

CDR3 DNA sequence: TGTGCCAGCAGCTTAGAGCGGGACTTAAGGGAGCAGTACTTC. The encoded protein is CASSLERDLREQYF. The V and J genes are TRBV11-2 and TRBJ2-7, with a possible D match to TRBD2 (6 bases). The CDR3 has 14 amino acids. Trimming pared 0 bases from V and 7 bases from J, leaving 13 bases between. The germline V gene has CDR1 SGHAT and CDR2 FQNNGV.

The V and J genes are TRBV20-1 and TRBJ2-7, with D unclear. Between the trimmed V and J ends, which lost 0 bases and 2 bases, there was a span of 11 bases. The CDR3 contains 14 residues. Germline V gene lookup returns CDR1 DFQATT and CDR2 SNEGSKA (reference sequence). CDR3 sequence: CSARDIEVPYEQYF. The CDR3 DNA is TGCAGTGCTAGAGATATTGAGGTTCCCTACGAGCAGTACTTC.

The chain links TRBV28 to TRBJ2-6; D assignment may be TRBD1 or TRBD2 (5 bases each). Trimming left V 6 bases short and J 0 bases short, with 12 bases between. Germline V CDR1 and CDR2: MDHEN, SYDVKM. This CDR3 has 16 residues. The CDR3 coding sequence is TGTGCCAGCAGCCTAACTAGGGGCTCTGGGGCCAACGTCCTGACTTTC. Protein: CASSLTRGSGANVLTF.

In its sample, this clonotype was seen a few times. The chain links TRBV20-1 to TRBJ2-1, with 7 bases that match TRBD2. Per germline, CDR1 DFQATT and CDR2 SNEGSKA (reference sequence). V shed 0 bases, J shed 3 bases, and the junction held 11 bases outside the gene matches. The CDR3 consists of 17 residues. The CDR3 loop is CSARDPGGDGDYNEQFF. The CDR3 nucleotides read TGCAGTGCTAGAGATCCTGGGGGGGACGGTGACTACAATGAGCAGTTCTTC.

The chain recombines TRBV7-3 with TRBJ2-2, with D hard to call. Germline CDR1 SGHTA, CDR2 FQGTGA. V dropped 9 bases and J dropped 6 bases, with 11 bases sitting between them. The CDR3 is 12 residues long. CDR3 sequence reads: CASHNWAGELFF. CDR3 nucleotides: TGTGCCAGTCATAACTGGGCCGGGGAGCTGTTTTTT.

This clonotype showed up just a few times. The gene calls are TRBV3-1 and TRBJ2-1; D may be TRBD1 or TRBD2 (5 bases each). Trimming stripped 5 bases from V and 10 bases from J, with 12 bases between. CDR3 length: 12 amino acids. The germline gives CDR1 LGHDT, CDR2 YNNKEL (reference sequence). This CDR3 reads CASSRGEGEQFF. For the CDR3, the DNA is TGTGCCAGCAGCAGGGGAGAGGGGGAGCAGTTCTTC.

This clonotype was observed a few times. The chain combines TRBV9 with TRBJ2-7; D unclear. Gene TRBJ2-5 matches the end of the DNA better, so the J call may be wrong. CDR1 and CDR2 from the germline V gene are SGDLS and YYNGEE. This CDR3 spans 14 amino acids. The CDR3 bases are TGTGCCAGCAGCGTAGCTTCCAGGTCGGAGACCCAGTACTTC. Translating gives CASSVASRSETQYF.

The chain combines TRBV6-2 or TRBV6-3 with TRBJ2-5, with D maybe TRBD1 (5 bases). Germline V gene data show CDR1 as MNHEY and CDR2 as SVGEGT. The CDR3 sequence is 15 residues long. Trimming left V 5 bases short and J 3 bases short, with 16 bases between. CDR3 nucleotide sequence: TGTGCCAGCAGTACCCCTGCCAGGGCCAAAGAGACCCAGTACTTC. It codes for CASSTPARAKETQYF.

This chain uses TRBV4-3 with TRBJ2-4; perhaps TRBD2 as D (6 bases). CDR1 is LGHNA and CDR2 is YSLEER in the germline V gene. V was trimmed by 0 bases and J by 6 bases, leaving 27 bases between them. The CDR3 extends over 20 amino acids. The CDR3 DNA follows: TGCGCCAGCAGCCAAGACCCCGAGGGAATCCGGGAGCCCAGGCGAAACATTCAGTACTTC. Encoded protein: CASSQDPEGIREPRRNIQYF.

The genes are TRBV29-1 and TRBJ2-1; 9 positions match TRBD1. CDR3 length equals 13 residues. The germline V gene encodes CDR1 SQVTM and CDR2 ANQGSEA. Trimming cost V 8 bases and J 7 bases; bases outside gene matches: 9. Here the CDR3 reads CSSSAGTGNEQFF. In nucleotides, the CDR3 is TGCAGCTCATCAGCCGGGACAGGGAATGAGCAGTTCTTC.

This clonotype appeared a few times. The chain links TRBV7-9 to TRBJ1-1; tentatively, D is TRBD1 (5 bases). CDR1 SEHNR and CDR2 FQNEAQ come from the germline V gene (reference sequence). V was clipped by 4 bases and J by 1 base, with 16 bases between them. This CDR3 region has 16 residues. The CDR3 DNA reads as TGTGCCAGCAGCTCCCCCAGGGCTGCCGCGAACACTGAAGCTTTCTTT. Translation: CASSSPRAAANTEAFF.

This clonotype was observed once. V and J are TRBV5-6 and TRBJ1-1, with 7 bases fitting TRBD1. CDR1 and CDR2 from the germline V gene are SGHDT and YYEEEE. The CDR3 is 15 residues long. V was clipped by 0 bases and J by 1 base; unmatched bases: 3. Here the CDR3 DNA reads TGTGCCAGCAGCTTGGCCAGACAGGGGAACACTGAAGCTTTCTTT. This translates into CASSLARQGNTEAFF.

V and J are TRBV7-9 and TRBJ2-7, with no clear D. Germline V gene sequence: CDR1 SEHNR, CDR2 FQNEAQ (reference sequence). Trimming took off 5 bases at V and 2 bases at J, with 13 bases between the two ends. This CDR3 is 14 amino acids long. This CDR3 reads CASSGQAEAYEQYF. In nucleotides, the CDR3 is TGTGCCAGCAGCGGGCAGGCGGAAGCCTACGAGCAGTACTTC.

The chain links TRBV4-2 to TRBJ2-5, with D tentatively TRBD1 (5 bases). Trimming shortened V by 5 bases and J by 3 bases, and 10 bases separated the two germline ends. CDR3 length: 13 amino acids. In germline, CDR1 is LGHNA, CDR2 YNFKEQ. CDR3 sequence: CASSYRTKETQYF. The CDR3 nucleotides read TGTGCCAGCAGCTACAGGACAAAAGAGACCCAGTACTTC.